This note documents a single T cell receptor (beta chain) sequence. The antigen is not known. This CDR3 is built from 15 residues. Germline trimming cut 3 bases from V and 4 bases from J; bases unmatched to any gene: 7. Germline V gene lookup returns CDR1 SGHTA and CDR2 FQGNSA. This entry is derived from a study of OX40 agonist ivuxolimab in advanced cancers. Regarding the study as a whole: Expanded peripheral T cell antigen specificity was not determined. At doses 0.1 to 3.0 mg/kg, CD4+ and CD8+ clones expanded.

Generated by immunoSEQ multiplex PCR, the TCRdb table keeps only in-frame clones and is missing some. The profile shows tens of thousands of clones, approximately 80% of them singletons. The origin of this receptor is an adult with an advanced solid tumor such as melanoma, head and neck, liver or kidney cancer. The source was CD4+ or CD8+ T cells sorted from blood, collected in a trial of the OX40 agonist ivuxolimab. The chain recombines TRBV7-2 with TRBJ1-2; 8 nucleotides align to TRBD1. The CDR3 region has the DNA TGTGCCAGCAGCTTTGCGGCAGGGGGCCCCTATGGCTACACCTTC. Its translation is CASSFAAGGPYGYTF.